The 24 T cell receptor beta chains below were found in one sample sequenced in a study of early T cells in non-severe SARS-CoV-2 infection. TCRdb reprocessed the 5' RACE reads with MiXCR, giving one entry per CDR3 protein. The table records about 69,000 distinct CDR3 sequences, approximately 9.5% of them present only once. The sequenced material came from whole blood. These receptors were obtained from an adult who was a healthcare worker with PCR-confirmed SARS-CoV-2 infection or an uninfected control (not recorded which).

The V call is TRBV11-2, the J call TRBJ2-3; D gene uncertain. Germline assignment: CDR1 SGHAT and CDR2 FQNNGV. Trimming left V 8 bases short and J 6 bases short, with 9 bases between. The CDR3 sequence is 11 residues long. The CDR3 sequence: CASLGWDTQYF. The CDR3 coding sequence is TGTGCCAGCCTTGGTTGGGATACGCAGTATTTT.

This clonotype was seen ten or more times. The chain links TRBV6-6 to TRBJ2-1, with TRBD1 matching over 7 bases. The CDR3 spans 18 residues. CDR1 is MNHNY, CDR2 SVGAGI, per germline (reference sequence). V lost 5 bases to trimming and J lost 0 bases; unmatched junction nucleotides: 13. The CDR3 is CASSQWGSGTASYNEQFF. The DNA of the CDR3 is TGTGCCAGCAGTCAATGGGGCTCTGGGACAGCCTCCTACAATGAGCAGTTCTTC.

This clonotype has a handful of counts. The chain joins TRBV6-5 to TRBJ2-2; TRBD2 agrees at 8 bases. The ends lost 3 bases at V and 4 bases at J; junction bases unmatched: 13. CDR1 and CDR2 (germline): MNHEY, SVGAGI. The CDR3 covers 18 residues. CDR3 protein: CASSYNPTGGALTGELFF. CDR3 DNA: TGTGCCAGCAGTTATAATCCCACCGGGGGGGCTCTCACCGGGGAGCTGTTTTTT.

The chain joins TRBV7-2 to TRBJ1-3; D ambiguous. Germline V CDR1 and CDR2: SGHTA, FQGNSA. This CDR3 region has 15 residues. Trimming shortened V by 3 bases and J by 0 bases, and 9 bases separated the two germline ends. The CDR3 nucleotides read TGTGCCAGCAGCTTCAGTACAGACTCTGGAAACACCATATATTTT. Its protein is CASSFSTDSGNTIYF.

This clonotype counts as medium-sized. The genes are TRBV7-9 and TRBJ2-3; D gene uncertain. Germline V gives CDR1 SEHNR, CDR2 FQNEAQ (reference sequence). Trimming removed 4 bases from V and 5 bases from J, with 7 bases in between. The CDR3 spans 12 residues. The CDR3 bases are TGTGCCAGCAGCTATAACCTAGATACGCAGTATTTT. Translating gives CASSYNLDTQYF.

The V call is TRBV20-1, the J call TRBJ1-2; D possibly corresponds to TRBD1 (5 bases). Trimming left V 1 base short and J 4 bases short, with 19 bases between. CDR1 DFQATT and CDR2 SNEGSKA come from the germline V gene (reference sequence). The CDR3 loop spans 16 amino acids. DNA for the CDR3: TGCAGTGCTAGAGGGGGGGAGGGAAGTAATTTCTATGGCTACACCTTC. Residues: CSARGGEGSNFYGYTF.

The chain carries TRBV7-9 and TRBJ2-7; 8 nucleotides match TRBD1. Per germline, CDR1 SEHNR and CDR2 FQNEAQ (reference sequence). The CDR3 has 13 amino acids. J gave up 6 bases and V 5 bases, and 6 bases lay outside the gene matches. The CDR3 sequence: CASSTGQATEQYF. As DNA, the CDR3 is TGTGCCAGCAGCACGGGACAGGCGACCGAGCAGTACTTC.

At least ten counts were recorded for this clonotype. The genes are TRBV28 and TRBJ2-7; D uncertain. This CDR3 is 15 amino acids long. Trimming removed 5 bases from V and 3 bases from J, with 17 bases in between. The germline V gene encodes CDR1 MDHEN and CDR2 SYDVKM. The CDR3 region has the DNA TGTGCCAGCAGTCCGCCGGACGGGTCTTACTACGAGCAGTACTTC. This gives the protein CASSPPDGSYYEQYF.

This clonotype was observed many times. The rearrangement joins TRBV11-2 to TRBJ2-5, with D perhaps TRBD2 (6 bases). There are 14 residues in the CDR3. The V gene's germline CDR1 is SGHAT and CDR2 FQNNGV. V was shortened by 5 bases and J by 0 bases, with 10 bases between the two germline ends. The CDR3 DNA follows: TGTGCCAGCAGCCGACTAGTGGACCAAGAGACCCAGTACTTC. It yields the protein CASSRLVDQETQYF. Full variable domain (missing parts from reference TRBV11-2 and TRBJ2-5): EAGVAQSPRYKIIEKRQSVAFWCNPISGHATLYWYQQILGQGPKLLIQFQNNGVVDDSQLPKDRFSAERLKGVDSTLKIQPAKLEDSAVYLCASSRLVDQETQYFGPGTRLLVL.

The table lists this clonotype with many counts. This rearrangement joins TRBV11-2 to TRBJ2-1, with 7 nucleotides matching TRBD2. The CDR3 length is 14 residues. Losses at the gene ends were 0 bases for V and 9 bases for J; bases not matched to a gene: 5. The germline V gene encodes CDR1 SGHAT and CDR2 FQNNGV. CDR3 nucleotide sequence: TGTGCCAGCAGCTTAGATTTGGCTAGCGGTGAGCAGTTCTTC. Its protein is CASSLDLASGEQFF.

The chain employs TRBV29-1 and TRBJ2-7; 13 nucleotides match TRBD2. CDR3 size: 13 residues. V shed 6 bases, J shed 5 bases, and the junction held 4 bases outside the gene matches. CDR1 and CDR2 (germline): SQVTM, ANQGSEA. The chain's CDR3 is CSVRTSGSHEQYF. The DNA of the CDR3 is TGCAGCGTGCGGACTAGCGGGAGTCACGAGCAGTACTTC.

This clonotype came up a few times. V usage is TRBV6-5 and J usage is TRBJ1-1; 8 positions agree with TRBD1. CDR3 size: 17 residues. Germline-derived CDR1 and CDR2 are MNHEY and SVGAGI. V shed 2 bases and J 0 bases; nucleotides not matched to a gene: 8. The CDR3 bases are TGTGCCAGCAGTTACGACAGGGGTGACACTATGAACACTGAAGCTTTCTTT. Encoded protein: CASSYDRGDTMNTEAFF.

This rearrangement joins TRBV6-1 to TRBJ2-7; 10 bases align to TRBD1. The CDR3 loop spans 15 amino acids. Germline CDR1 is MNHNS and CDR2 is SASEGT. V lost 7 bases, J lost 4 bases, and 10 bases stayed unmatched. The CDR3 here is CASTSTGTGVYEQYF. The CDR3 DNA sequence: TGTGCCAGCACCTCAACCGGGACAGGGGTTTACGAGCAGTACTTC.

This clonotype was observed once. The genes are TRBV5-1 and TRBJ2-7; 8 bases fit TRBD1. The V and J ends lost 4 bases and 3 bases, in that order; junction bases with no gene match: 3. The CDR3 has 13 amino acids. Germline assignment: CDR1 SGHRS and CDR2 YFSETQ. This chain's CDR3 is CASSKTGGYEQYF. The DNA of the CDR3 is TGCGCCAGCAGCAAAACAGGGGGCTACGAGCAGTACTTC.

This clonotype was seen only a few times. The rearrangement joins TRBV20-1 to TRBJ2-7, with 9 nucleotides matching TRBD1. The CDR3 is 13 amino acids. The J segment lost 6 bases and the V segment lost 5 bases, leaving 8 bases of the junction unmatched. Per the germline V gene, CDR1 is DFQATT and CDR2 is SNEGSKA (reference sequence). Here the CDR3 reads CSAGDRVIVEQYF. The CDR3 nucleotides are TGCAGTGCTGGGGACAGGGTTATTGTCGAGCAGTACTTC.

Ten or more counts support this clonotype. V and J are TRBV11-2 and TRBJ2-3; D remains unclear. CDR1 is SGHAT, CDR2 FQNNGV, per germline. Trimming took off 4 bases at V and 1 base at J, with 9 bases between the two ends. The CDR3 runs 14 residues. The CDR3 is CASSSRAGTDTQYF. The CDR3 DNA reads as TGTGCCAGCAGCTCCCGGGCCGGCACAGATACGCAGTATTTT.

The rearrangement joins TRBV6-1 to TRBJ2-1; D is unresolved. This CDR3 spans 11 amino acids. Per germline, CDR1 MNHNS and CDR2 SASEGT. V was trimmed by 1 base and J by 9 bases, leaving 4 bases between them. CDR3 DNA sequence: TGTGCCAGCAGTGAAGTTGGTGAGCAGTTCTTC. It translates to CASSEVGEQFF.

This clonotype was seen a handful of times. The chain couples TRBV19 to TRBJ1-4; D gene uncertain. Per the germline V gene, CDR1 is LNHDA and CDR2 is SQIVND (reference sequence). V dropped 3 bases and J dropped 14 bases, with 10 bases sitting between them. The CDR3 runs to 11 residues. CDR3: CASSIRRLLFF. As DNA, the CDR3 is TGTGCCAGTAGTATTCGTCGACTGCTGTTTTTT.

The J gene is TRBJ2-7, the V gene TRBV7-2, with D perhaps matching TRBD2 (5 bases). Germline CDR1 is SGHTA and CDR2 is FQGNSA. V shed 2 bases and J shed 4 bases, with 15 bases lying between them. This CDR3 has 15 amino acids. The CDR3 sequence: CASSLLFVGAYEQYF. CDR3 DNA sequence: TGTGCCAGCAGCTTATTATTTGTGGGAGCGTACGAGCAGTACTTC.

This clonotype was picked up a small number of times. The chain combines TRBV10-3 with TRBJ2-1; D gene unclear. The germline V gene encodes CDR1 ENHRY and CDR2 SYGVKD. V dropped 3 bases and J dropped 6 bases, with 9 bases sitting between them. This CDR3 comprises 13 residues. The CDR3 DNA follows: TGTGCCATCAGTGATTCGGTTTCCAATGAGCAGTTCTTC. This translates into CAISDSVSNEQFF.

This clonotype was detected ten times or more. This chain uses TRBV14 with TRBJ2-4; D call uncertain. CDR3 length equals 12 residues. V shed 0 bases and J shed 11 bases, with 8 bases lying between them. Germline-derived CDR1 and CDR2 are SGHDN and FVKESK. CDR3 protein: CASSQDGSVQYF. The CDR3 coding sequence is TGTGCCAGCAGCCAAGATGGCAGCGTTCAGTACTTC.

This CDR3 reads CASSPPRAGPGTDTQYF. The DNA for the CDR3 is TGTGCCAGCAGCCCTCCCAGGGCGGGCCCAGGCACAGATACGCAGTATTTT. This chain uses TRBV7-9 with TRBJ2-3; D tentatively reads TRBD1 or TRBD2 (5 bases each). The CDR3 length is 17 residues. Germline loops: CDR1 SEHNR, CDR2 FQNEAQ (reference sequence). Trimming removed 5 bases at V and 1 base at J, with 19 bases between.

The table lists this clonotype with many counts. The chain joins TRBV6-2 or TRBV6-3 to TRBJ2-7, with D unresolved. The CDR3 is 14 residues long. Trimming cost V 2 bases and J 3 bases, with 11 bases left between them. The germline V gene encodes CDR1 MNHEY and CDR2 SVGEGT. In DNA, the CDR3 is TGTGCCAGCAGTTACACAAGACAAGGCTACGAGCAGTACTTC. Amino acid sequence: CASSYTRQGYEQYF.

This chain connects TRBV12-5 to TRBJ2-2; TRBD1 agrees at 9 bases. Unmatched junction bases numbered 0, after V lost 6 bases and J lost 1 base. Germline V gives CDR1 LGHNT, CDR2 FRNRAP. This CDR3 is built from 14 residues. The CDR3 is CASGGQGNTGELFF. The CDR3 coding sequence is TGTGCTAGTGGGGGACAGGGGAACACCGGGGAGCTGTTTTTT.